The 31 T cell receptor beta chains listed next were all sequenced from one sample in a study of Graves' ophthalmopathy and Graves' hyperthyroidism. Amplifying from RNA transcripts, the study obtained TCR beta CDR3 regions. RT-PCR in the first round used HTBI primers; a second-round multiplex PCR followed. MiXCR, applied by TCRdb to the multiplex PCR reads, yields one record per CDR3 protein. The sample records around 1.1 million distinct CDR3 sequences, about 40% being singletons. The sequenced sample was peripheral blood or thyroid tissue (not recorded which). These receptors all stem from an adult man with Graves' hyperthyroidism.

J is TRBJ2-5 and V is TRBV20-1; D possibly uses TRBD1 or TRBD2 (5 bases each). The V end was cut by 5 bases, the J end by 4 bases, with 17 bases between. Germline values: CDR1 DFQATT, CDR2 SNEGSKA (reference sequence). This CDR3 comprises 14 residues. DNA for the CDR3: TGCAGTGCTGGACTCGGGGCCCGACGAGAGACCCAGTACTTC. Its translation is CSAGLGARRETQYF.

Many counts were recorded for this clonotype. CDR3 in DNA: TGTGCCAGCAGTGAATCCAGAAGTAGGAATCAGCCCCAGCATTTT. Translation gives CASSESRSRNQPQHF. The chain employs TRBV6-1 and TRBJ1-5; D call uncertain. The germline gives CDR1 MNHNS, CDR2 SASEGT. Between the trimmed V and J ends, which lost 2 bases and 4 bases, there was a span of 12 bases. The CDR3 runs 15 residues.

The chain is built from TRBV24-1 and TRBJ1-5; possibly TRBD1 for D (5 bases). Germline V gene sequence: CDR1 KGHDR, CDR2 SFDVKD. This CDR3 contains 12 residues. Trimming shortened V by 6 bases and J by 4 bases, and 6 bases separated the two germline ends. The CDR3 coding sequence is TGTGCCACCAGTCAGGGAAATCAGCCCCAGCATTTT. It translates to CATSQGNQPQHF.

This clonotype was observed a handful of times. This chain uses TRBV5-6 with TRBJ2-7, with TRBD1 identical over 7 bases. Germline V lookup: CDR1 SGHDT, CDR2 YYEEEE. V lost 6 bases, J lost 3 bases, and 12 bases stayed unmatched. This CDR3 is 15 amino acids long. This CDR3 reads CASNYMGRDSYEQYF. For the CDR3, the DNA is TGTGCCAGCAACTATATGGGTCGGGACAGCTACGAGCAGTACTTC.

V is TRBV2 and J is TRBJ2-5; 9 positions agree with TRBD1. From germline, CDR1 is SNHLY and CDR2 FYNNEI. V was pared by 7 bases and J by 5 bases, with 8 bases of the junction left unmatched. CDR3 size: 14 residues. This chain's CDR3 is CASKMTGGDETQYF. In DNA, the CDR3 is TGTGCCAGCAAGATGACAGGGGGAGACGAGACCCAGTACTTC.

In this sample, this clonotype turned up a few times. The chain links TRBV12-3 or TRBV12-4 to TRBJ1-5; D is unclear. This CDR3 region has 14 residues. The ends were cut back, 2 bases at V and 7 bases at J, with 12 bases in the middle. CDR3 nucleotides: TGTGCCAGCAGTTTACGGGGAGTGGAGCAGCCCCAGCATTTT. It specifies CASSLRGVEQPQHF.

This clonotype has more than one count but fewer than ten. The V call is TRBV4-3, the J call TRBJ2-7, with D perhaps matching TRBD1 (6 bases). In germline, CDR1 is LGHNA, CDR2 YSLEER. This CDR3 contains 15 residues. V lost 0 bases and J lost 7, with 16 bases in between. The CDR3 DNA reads TGCGCCAGCAGCCAAGATCTTCAGGGGCCCAGAGAGCAGTACTTC. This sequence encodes CASSQDLQGPREQYF.

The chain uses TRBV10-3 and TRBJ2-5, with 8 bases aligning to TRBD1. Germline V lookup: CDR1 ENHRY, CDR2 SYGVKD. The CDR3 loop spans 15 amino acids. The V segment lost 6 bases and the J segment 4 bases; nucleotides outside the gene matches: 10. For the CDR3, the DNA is TGTGCCATCAGGAGACAGGGGTTTGGAGGAGAGACCCAGTACTTC. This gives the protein CAIRRQGFGGETQYF.

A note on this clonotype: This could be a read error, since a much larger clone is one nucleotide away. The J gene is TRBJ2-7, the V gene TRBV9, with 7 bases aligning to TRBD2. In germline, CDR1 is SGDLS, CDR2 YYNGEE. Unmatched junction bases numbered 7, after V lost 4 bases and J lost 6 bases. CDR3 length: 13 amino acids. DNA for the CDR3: TGTGCCAGCAGCATCTCTGGGGAGGGCGAGCAGTACTTC. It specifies CASSISGEGEQYF.

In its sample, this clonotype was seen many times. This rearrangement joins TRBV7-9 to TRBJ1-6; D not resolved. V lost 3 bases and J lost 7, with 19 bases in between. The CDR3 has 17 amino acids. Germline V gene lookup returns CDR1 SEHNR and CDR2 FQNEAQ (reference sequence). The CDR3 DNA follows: TGTGCCAGCAGCTTGTTTATGGGTGCCCAATCCAATTCACCCCTCCACTTT. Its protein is CASSLFMGAQSNSPLHF.

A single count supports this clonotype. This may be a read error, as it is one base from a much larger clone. The CDR3 nucleotides read TGTGCCAGCAGCGTAGAAGAGGGTTCCTACGACCAGTACTTC. Protein product: CASSVEEGSYDQYF. The chain couples TRBV9 to TRBJ2-7; the D gene is possibly TRBD2 (5 bases). The CDR3 sequence is 14 residues long. Germline V gene data show CDR1 as SGDLS and CDR2 as YYNGEE. Drawing the rest from reference TRBV9 and TRBJ2-7, the complete variable domain is DSGVTQTPKHLITATGQRVTLRCSPRSGDLSVYWYQQSLDQGLQFLIQYYNGEERAKGNILERFSAQQFPDLHSELNLSSLELGDSALYFCASSVEEGSYDQYFGPGTRLTVT.

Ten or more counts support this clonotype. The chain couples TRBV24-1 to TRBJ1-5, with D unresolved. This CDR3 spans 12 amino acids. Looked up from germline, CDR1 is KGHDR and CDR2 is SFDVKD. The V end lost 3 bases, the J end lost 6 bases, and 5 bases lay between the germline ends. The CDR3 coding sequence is TGTGCCACCAGTGATCAGGCTCAGCCCCAGCATTTT. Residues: CATSDQAQPQHF.

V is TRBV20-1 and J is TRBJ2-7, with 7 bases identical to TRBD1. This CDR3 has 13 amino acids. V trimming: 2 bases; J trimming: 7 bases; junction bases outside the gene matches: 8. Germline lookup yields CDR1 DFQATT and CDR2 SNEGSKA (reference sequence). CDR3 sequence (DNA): TGCAGTGCTAGAAGGACAGGCTTAGGAGAGCAGTACTTC. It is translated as CSARRTGLGEQYF.

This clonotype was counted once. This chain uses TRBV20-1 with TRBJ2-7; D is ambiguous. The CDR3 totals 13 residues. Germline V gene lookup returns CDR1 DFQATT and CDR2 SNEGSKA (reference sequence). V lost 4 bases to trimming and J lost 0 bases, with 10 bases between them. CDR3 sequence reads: CSATYPSSYEQYF. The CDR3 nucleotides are TGCAGTGCTACCTATCCTAGCTCCTACGAGCAGTACTTC.

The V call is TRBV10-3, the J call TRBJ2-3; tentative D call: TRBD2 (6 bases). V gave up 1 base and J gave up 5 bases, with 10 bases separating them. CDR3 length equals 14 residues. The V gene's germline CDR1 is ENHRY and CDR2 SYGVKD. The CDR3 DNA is TGTGCCATCAGTGAGTGGGGCGGGATAGATACGCAGTATTTT. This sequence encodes CAISEWGGIDTQYF.

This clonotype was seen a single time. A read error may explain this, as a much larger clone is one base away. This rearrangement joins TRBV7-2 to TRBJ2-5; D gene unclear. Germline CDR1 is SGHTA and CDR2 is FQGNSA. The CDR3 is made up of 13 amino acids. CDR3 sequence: CAGSLVSRETQYF. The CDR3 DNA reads TGTGCCGGCAGCTTAGTGTCGCGGGAGACCCAGTACTTC.

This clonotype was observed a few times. Here the CDR3 reads CASSESLDSMNTEAFF. Written as DNA, the CDR3 is TGTGCCAGCAGCGAATCGCTGGACAGCATGAACACTGAAGCTTTCTTT. J is TRBJ1-1 and V is TRBV6-1, with D perhaps TRBD1 (6 bases). Germline CDR1 reads MNHNS; CDR2 reads SASEGT. Between the trimmed V and J ends, which lost 6 bases and 0 bases, there was a span of 17 bases. The CDR3 is 16 amino acids.

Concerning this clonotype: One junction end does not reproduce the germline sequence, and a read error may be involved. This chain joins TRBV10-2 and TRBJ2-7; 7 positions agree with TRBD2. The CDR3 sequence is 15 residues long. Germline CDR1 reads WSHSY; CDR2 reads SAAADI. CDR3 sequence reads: CASSEARLAVYEQYF. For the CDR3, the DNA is TGTGCCAGCAGTGAAGCGAGGCTAGCGGTGTACGAGCAGTACTTC.

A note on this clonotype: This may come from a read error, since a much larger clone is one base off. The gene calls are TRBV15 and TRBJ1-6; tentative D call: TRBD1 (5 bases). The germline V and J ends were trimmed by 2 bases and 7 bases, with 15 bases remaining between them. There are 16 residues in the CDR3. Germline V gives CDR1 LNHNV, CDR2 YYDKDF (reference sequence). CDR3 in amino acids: CATSRSLGGGNSPLHF. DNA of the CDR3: TGTGCCACCAGCAGATCCCTTGGGGGGGGGAATTCACCCCTCCACTTT.

The CDR3, as DNA: TGTGCCAGCAGCTTAGGGACTAGCGCGCCCTACGAGCAGTACTTC. Protein sequence: CASSLGTSAPYEQYF. The chain couples TRBV9 to TRBJ2-7, with 10 bases lining up with TRBD2. The CDR3 has 15 residues. The J segment lost 2 bases and the V segment lost 4 bases, leaving 6 bases of the junction unmatched. Germline lookup yields CDR1 SGDLS and CDR2 YYNGEE. The full variable domain, with the rest looked up from reference TRBV9 and TRBJ2-7, is DSGVTQTPKHLITATGQRVTLRCSPRSGDLSVYWYQQSLDQGLQFLIQYYNGEERAKGNILERFSAQQFPDLHSELNLSSLELGDSALYFCASSLGTSAPYEQYFGPGTRLTVT.

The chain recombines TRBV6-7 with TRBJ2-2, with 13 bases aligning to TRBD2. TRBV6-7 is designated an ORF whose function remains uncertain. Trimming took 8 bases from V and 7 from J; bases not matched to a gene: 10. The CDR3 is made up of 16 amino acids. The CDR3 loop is CASSRGLAGVGGELFF. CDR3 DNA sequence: TGTGCCAGCTCACGAGGACTAGCGGGAGTTGGCGGGGAGCTGTTTTTT.

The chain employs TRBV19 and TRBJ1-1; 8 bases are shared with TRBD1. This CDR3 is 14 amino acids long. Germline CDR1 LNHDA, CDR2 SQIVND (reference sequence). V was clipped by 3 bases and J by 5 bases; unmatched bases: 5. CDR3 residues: CASSMGDRLTEAFF. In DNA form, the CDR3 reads TGTGCCAGTAGTATGGGGGACAGGTTAACTGAAGCTTTCTTT.

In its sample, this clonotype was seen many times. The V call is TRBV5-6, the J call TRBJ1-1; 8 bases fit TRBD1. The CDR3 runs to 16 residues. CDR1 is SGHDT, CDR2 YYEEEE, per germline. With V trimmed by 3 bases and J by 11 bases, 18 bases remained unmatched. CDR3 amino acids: CASSSERTGHGYEAFF. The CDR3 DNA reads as TGTGCCAGCAGCTCGGAACGGACAGGGCATGGATATGAGGCTTTCTTT.

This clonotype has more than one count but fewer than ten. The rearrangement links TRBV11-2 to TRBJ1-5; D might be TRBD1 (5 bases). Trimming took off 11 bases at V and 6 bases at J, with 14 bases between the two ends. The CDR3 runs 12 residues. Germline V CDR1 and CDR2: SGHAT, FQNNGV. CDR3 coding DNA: TGTGCCTGGAGAAATAGGGGTCAGCCCCAGCATTTT. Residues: CAWRNRGQPQHF.

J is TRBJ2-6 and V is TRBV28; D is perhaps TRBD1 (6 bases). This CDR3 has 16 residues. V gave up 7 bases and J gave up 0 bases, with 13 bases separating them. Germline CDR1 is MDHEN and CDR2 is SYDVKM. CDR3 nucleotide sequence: TGTGCCAGCAACCTGGGGGCCACCTCTGGGGCCAACGTCCTGACTTTC. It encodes CASNLGATSGANVLTF.

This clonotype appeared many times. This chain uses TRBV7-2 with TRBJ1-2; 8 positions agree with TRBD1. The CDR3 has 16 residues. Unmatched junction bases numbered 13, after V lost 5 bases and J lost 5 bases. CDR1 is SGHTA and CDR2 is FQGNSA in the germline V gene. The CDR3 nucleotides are TGTGCCAGCAGCCCCCGATTGGACAGGGTTATATATGGCTACACCTTC. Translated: CASSPRLDRVIYGYTF.

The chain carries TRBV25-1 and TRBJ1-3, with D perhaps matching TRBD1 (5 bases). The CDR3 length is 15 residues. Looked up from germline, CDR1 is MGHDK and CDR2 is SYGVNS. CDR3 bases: TGTGCTGGTGACAGTCTTTCTTTTGCTGGAAACACCATATATTTT. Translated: CAGDSLSFAGNTIYF.

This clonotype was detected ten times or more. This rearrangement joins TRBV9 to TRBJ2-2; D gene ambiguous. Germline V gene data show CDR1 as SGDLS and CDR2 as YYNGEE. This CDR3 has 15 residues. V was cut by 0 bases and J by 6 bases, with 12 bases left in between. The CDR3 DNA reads TGTGCCAGCAGCGTAGACCTCAGTGGCGCCGGGGAGCTGTTTTTT. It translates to CASSVDLSGAGELFF. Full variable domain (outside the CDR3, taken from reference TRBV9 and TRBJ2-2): DSGVTQTPKHLITATGQRVTLRCSPRSGDLSVYWYQQSLDQGLQFLIQYYNGEERAKGNILERFSAQQFPDLHSELNLSSLELGDSALYFCASSVDLSGAGELFFGEGSRLTVL.

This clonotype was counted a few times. CDR3 coding DNA: TGTGCCAGCCTAGACACAGACCAATCCAAAGAGACCCAGTACTTC. Amino acids: CASLDTDQSKETQYF. The rearrangement uses TRBV3-1 and TRBJ2-5; D unclear. Per the germline V gene, CDR1 is LGHDT and CDR2 is YNNKEL (reference sequence). The CDR3 covers 15 residues. Trimming removed 8 bases from V and 3 bases from J, with 19 bases in between.

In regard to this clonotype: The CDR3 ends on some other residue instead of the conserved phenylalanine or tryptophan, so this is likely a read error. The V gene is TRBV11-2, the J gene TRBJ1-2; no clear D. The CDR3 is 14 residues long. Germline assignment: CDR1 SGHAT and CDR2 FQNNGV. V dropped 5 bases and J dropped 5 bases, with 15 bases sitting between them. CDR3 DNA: TGTGCCAGCAGCGAAAGGCCCGACGGTTATGGCTACACCCTC. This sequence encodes CASSERPDGYGYTL.

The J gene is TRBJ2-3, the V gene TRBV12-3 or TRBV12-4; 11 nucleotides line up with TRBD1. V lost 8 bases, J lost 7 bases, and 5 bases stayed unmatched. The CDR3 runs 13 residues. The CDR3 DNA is TGTGCCAGCCTAGGACAGGGGGCAAATACGCAGTATTTT. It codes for CASLGQGANTQYF.